A single sample gave rise to the 24 T cell receptor beta chains below, sequenced in a study of blood T cell repertoires in COVID-19. Assay: immunoSEQ multiplex PCR; the TCRdb copy retains only in-frame clones and omits some. This sample yields 200,000 to 250,000 clones, of which about 87% are seen a single time; roughly 1.7% belongs to the top ten. Sequences were obtained from PBMCs or T cells enriched from blood (not recorded which). These TCRs come from a woman between 50 and 59 years old who had recovered from COVID-19.

The J gene is TRBJ2-7, the V gene TRBV12-3 or TRBV12-4; TRBD2 matches 8 bases. The V gene end was trimmed by 5 bases and the J gene end by 4 bases; junction bases not matched to a gene: 4. The CDR3 extends over 13 amino acids. CDR3 bases: TGTGCCAGCAGTCGGAGCGGGAGTTACGAGCAGTACTTC. Translation gives CASSRSGSYEQYF.

The genes are TRBV2 and TRBJ2-7, with D possibly TRBD1 on 5 matching bases. V gave up 1 base and J gave up 6 bases, with 10 bases separating them. This CDR3 is built from 13 residues. Germline V CDR1 and CDR2: SNHLY, FYNNEI. This CDR3 is CASSEETVGEQYF. Written as DNA, the CDR3 is TGTGCCAGCAGTGAAGAGACAGTGGGCGAGCAGTACTTC.

V is TRBV7-9 and J is TRBJ1-6; TRBD1 matches 9 bases. J lost 1 base, V lost 4 bases, and 8 bases had no gene match. Germline CDR1 and CDR2: SEHNR and FQNEAQ (reference sequence). This CDR3 has 18 residues. In DNA, the CDR3 is TGTGCCAGCAGCTCCCCGGACAGGGGAGGATCCTATAATTCACCCCTCCACTTT. It translates to CASSSPDRGGSYNSPLHF.

The rearrangement joins TRBV6-5 to TRBJ2-4; 9 bases fit TRBD2. Unmatched junction bases numbered 11, after V lost 6 bases and J lost 8 bases. CDR3 length: 15 amino acids. Germline V gene data show CDR1 as MNHEY and CDR2 as SVGAGI. The CDR3 reads CASSVIAGEGDIQYF. As DNA, the CDR3 is TGTGCCAGCAGCGTAATAGCGGGAGAGGGAGACATTCAGTACTTC.

V is TRBV7-9 and J is TRBJ1-1; D is undetermined. Trimming took 5 bases from V and 0 from J, leaving 7 bases between them. Germline V gene lookup returns CDR1 SEHNR and CDR2 FQNEAQ (reference sequence). The CDR3 is 13 residues long. CDR3 protein: CASSHSLNTEAFF. In DNA form, the CDR3 reads TGTGCCAGCAGCCACAGTTTGAACACTGAAGCTTTCTTT.

In this sample, this clone turned up once. The chain joins TRBV6-6 to TRBJ2-1; 12 nucleotides match TRBD2. V lost 6 bases, J lost 6 bases, and 6 bases stayed unmatched. The germline CDR1 and CDR2 sequences are MNHNY and SVGAGI (reference sequence). This CDR3 region has 15 residues. The CDR3 nucleotides read TGTGCCAGCAGATACGCACTAGCGGGAGGCAATGAGCAGTTCTTC. This sequence encodes CASRYALAGGNEQFF.

V and J are TRBV19 and TRBJ2-3, with D possibly being TRBD1 (6 bases). Germline-derived CDR1 and CDR2 are LNHDA and SQIVND (reference sequence). The CDR3 has 15 amino acids. Trimming removed 1 base at V and 3 bases at J, with 11 bases between. The DNA for the CDR3 is TGTGCCAGTAGTATAGGGGACACTTCGACAGATACGCAGTATTTT. Its translation: CASSIGDTSTDTQYF.

The chain recombines TRBV5-5 with TRBJ1-2; TRBD1 is a possible D gene (6 bases). The CDR3 loop spans 13 amino acids. Germline V gene sequence: CDR1 SGHKS, CDR2 YYEKEE (reference sequence). V lost 4 bases and J lost 3, with 10 bases in between. The CDR3 here is CASSPGVDYGYTF. In DNA form, the CDR3 reads TGTGCCAGCAGCCCAGGGGTGGACTATGGCTACACCTTC.

The sample holds one count of this clone. V usage is TRBV9 and J usage is TRBJ1-1; maybe TRBD1 (5 bases). Germline V gene sequence: CDR1 SGDLS, CDR2 YYNGEE. This CDR3 region has 16 residues. V was cut by 0 bases and J by 5 bases, with 17 bases left in between. CDR3 nucleotides: TGTGCCAGCAGCGTAGGTTCGGGGGGAAGGACAACTGAAGCTTTCTTT. Protein: CASSVGSGGRTTEAFF.

The rearrangement joins TRBV7-9 to TRBJ1-4; 11 bases match TRBD1. V was clipped by 5 bases and J by 7 bases; unmatched bases: 6. The CDR3 extends over 15 amino acids. CDR1 SEHNR and CDR2 FQNEAQ come from the germline V gene (reference sequence). The CDR3 DNA is TGTGCCAGCAGCCCCGGACAGGGGGCATTTGAAAAACTGTTTTTT. Its protein is CASSPGQGAFEKLFF. Based on the CDR3 plus reference TRBV7-9 and TRBJ1-4, the full variable domain is DTGVSQNPRHKITKRGQNVTFRCDPISEHNRLYWYRQTLGQGPEFLTYFQNEAQLEKSRLLSDRFSAERPKGSFSTLEIQRTEQGDSAMYLCASSPGQGAFEKLFFGSGTQLSVL.

J is TRBJ1-1 and V is TRBV7-2; D unclear. The CDR3 extends over 13 amino acids. The germline gives CDR1 SGHTA, CDR2 FQGNSA. Trimming took off 5 bases at V and 11 bases at J, with 18 bases between the two ends. The CDR3 sequence: CASSPRPWREAFF. The CDR3, as DNA: TGTGCCAGCAGCCCCCGGCCTTGGCGGGAGGCTTTCTTT. Combining the CDR3 with reference TRBV7-2 and TRBJ1-1 gives the whole variable domain GAGVSQSPSNKVTEKGKDVELRCDPISGHTALYWYRQSLGQGLEFLIYFQGNSAPDKSGLPSDRFSAERTGGSVSTLTIQRTQQEDSAVYLCASSPRPWREAFFGQGTRLTVV.

The rearrangement links TRBV6-6 to TRBJ1-2; TRBD1 might be the D (6 bases). V shed 6 bases and J shed 1 base, with 15 bases lying between them. The CDR3 runs 15 residues. The V gene's germline CDR1 is MNHNY and CDR2 SVGAGI (reference sequence). The CDR3 sequence is CASSLRGPVNYGYTF. DNA for the CDR3: TGTGCCAGCAGCCTCAGGGGCCCGGTTAACTATGGCTACACCTTC.

The rearrangement links TRBV2 to TRBJ2-5; the match to TRBD2 covers 7 bases. The CDR3 length is 15 residues. Germline V gives CDR1 SNHLY, CDR2 FYNNEI. The V segment lost 6 bases and the J segment 3 bases; nucleotides outside the gene matches: 10. The CDR3 DNA follows: TGTGCCAGCAGGGTGGGGGGGAGCGGAAAAGAGACCCAGTACTTC. Translating gives CASRVGGSGKETQYF.

This sequence joins TRBV19 and TRBJ1-5, with TRBD1 identical over 7 bases. The CDR3 totals 16 residues. CDR1 and CDR2 (germline): LNHDA, SQIVND (reference sequence). V trimming: 6 bases; J trimming: 0 bases; junction bases outside the gene matches: 8. The CDR3 bases are TGTGCCAGTAGCCGAAGGGGACAGCTTAGCAATCAGCCCCAGCATTTT. It encodes CASSRRGQLSNQPQHF.

CDR3 sequence: CASSLGGRNVDTQYF. The DNA for the CDR3 is TGTGCCAGCAGCTTGGGCGGGAGGAATGTTGATACGCAGTATTTT. V usage is TRBV7-2 and J usage is TRBJ2-3; 8 nucleotides line up with TRBD2. Trimming removed 3 bases from V and 6 bases from J; junction bases left unmatched: 8. CDR1 is SGHTA and CDR2 is FQGNSA in the germline V gene. CDR3 length: 15 amino acids.

V usage is TRBV24-1 and J usage is TRBJ2-3, with 7 positions matching TRBD2. The junction had 6 bases not matched to a gene; V was cut back by 9 bases and J by 4 bases. Germline CDR1 is KGHDR and CDR2 is SFDVKD. The CDR3 has 13 amino acids. CDR3 DNA: TGTGCCACCCGGGGAGGGGACTCAGATACGCAGTATTTT. This translates into CATRGGDSDTQYF.

This rearrangement joins TRBV5-1 to TRBJ1-1; maybe TRBD1 (5 bases). Germline CDR1 and CDR2: SGHRS and YFSETQ. There are 16 residues in the CDR3. V was cut by 3 bases and J by 8 bases, with 23 bases left in between. The CDR3, as DNA: TGCGCCAGCAGCTATAGCCCTGGGGCGAACCAAGGAGAAGCTTTCTTT. This translates into CASSYSPGANQGEAFF.

The chain is built from TRBV19 and TRBJ2-5, with a possible D match to TRBD1 (6 bases). The CDR3 is 14 residues long. The germline CDR1 and CDR2 sequences are LNHDA and SQIVND (reference sequence). V dropped 5 bases and J dropped 5 bases, with 15 bases sitting between them. The CDR3, as DNA: TGTGCCAGTAGTGTGGGACAACGTCGGGAGACCCAGTACTTC. This gives the protein CASSVGQRRETQYF.

CDR3 loop: CATSVNRPTGELFF. CDR3 nucleotide sequence: TGTGCCACCAGTGTTAACAGACCCACCGGGGAGCTGTTTTTT. The V and J genes are TRBV24-1 and TRBJ2-2; D is ambiguous. CDR3 size: 14 residues. Germline V CDR1 and CDR2: KGHDR, SFDVKD. Trimming cost V 5 bases and J 4 bases, with 10 bases left between them.

V usage is TRBV11-2 and J usage is TRBJ2-7; D may be TRBD2 (5 bases). Germline V lookup: CDR1 SGHAT, CDR2 FQNNGV. There are 12 residues in the CDR3. V was pared by 5 bases and J by 7 bases, with 12 bases between. The DNA for the CDR3 is TGTGCCAGCAGCCACCGGGGTACGGAGCAGTACTTC. Translated, it gives CASSHRGTEQYF.

V is TRBV12-3 or TRBV12-4 and J is TRBJ2-7; D remains ambiguous. The CDR3 contains 11 residues. V lost 6 bases and J 3 bases, leaving 6 bases between the germline ends. The CDR3 region has the DNA TGTGCCAGCAGCCACAGCTACGAGCAGTACTTC. As protein: CASSHSYEQYF.

The chain employs TRBV23-1 and TRBJ1-6, with unresolved D. TRBV23-1 is recorded as an ORF, its role being uncertain. Trimming took off 4 bases at V and 10 bases at J, with 17 bases between the two ends. This CDR3 has 15 amino acids. CDR3: CASSPYSRSGSPLHF. CDR3 sequence (DNA): TGCGCCAGCAGTCCTTACAGCCGGAGCGGGTCACCCCTCCACTTT.

This sequence joins TRBV3-1 (or the pseudogene TRBV3-2) and TRBJ2-2; D is ambiguous. V lost 8 bases and J lost 5, with 9 bases in between. Germline V gene sequence: CDR1 LGHDT, CDR2 YNNKEL (reference sequence). The CDR3 has 12 residues. The CDR3 DNA reads as TGTGCCAGCCGCCTCGAGACCGGGGAGCTGTTTTTT. Translating it yields CASRLETGELFF.

The count of this clone is one. The chain employs TRBV30 and TRBJ1-2; 10 bases agree with TRBD1. The germline V gene has CDR1 GTSNPN and CDR2 SVGIG (reference sequence). The CDR3 has 14 amino acids. Germline trimming cut 5 bases from V and 3 bases from J; bases unmatched to any gene: 6. DNA of the CDR3: TGTGCCTGGGCCAGACAGGGGGCTGACTATGGCTACACCTTC. It specifies CAWARQGADYGYTF.